This entry concerns a single TCR beta chain. This CDR3 is built from 14 residues. Germline trimming cut 1 base from V and 6 bases from J; bases unmatched to any gene: 3. CDR1 is SGHTA, CDR2 FQGNSA, per germline. Patients of the Seattle cohort, enrolled during active infection, were followed longitudinally. The sample originates from a study of blood T cell repertoires in COVID-19. Study-wide background: Acute and convalescent COVID-19 specimens originated in the United States, Italy and Spain. The cDNA or gDNA used as material had been derived from T cells, B-cell-depleted T cells, or PBMCs.

Per the original data handling: Amplification with reference gene primers provided the estimates of nucleated cell counts. Sequenced by immunoSEQ multiplex PCR; TCRdb stores in-frame clones only, minus some. V, J and clone size are those of that table, while D and trimming were read from the DNA. Among about 130,000 clones listed, more than 80% were seen once. The rearrangement uses TRBV7-2 and TRBJ2-7; 10 nucleotides line up with TRBD2. The receptor comes from a woman aged 80 or older with COVID-19, enrolled during active disease. Sequences were obtained from peripheral blood. CDR3 sequence: CASSLVLAGAEQYF. In nucleotides, the CDR3 is TGTGCCAGCAGCTTAGTCCTAGCGGGAGCCGAGCAGTACTTC.